The 31 T cell receptor beta chains below were found in one sample sequenced in a study of blood T cell repertoires in COVID-19 (dated by TCRdb to 2019 to 2021). To prepare the library, the immunoSEQ multiplex PCR assay was applied. The source is immuneACCESS, and TCRdb retained only in-frame sequences with V and J called. Part of the clones is not carried over; for the studies checked, unresolved V genes explain less than half of this, and the remainder is unexplained. This sample lists 140,000 to 150,000 clones; approximately 81% were detected once. Of the sample, 38% falls within the top ten clones. Sequenced: peripheral blood. These receptors were collected from a human donor in a cohort sampled during active COVID-19.

The chain combines TRBV21-1 with TRBJ1-4. TRBV21-1 is noted as a pseudogene. The CDR3 length is 15 residues. The CDR3: CASTPGGRANEKLFF. In DNA form, the CDR3 reads TGTGCCAGCACCCCAGGCGGGAGGGCTAATGAAAAACTGTTTTTT.

V gene TRBV2 combines with J gene TRBJ1-2; D remains unclear. This CDR3 comprises 11 residues. V lost 2 bases to trimming and J lost 5 bases, with 3 bases between them. Germline V gene lookup returns CDR1 SNHLY and CDR2 FYNNEI. The CDR3 DNA reads as TGTGCCAGCAGTGAACAGTATGGCTACACCTTC. Protein sequence: CASSEQYGYTF.

The rearrangement links TRBV24-1 to TRBJ2-1, with 12 bases identical to TRBD1. J lost 9 bases, V lost 4 bases, and 9 bases had no gene match. CDR1 KGHDR and CDR2 SFDVKD come from the germline V gene. The CDR3 has 16 amino acids. The CDR3 nucleotides read TGTGCCACCAGTGACTCCGGGACAGGGGGCGTAAGTGAGCAGTTCTTC. Its translation is CATSDSGTGGVSEQFF.

This clone has a handful of counts. The chain recombines TRBV6-6 with TRBJ1-5; TRBD1 agrees at 7 bases. The CDR3 contains 13 residues. CDR1 and CDR2 from the germline V gene are MNHNY and SVGAGI (reference sequence). V dropped 6 bases and J dropped 4; count of bases not matched to a gene: 3. The CDR3 region has the DNA TGTGCCAGCAGCCCACAGGGGAATCAGCCCCAGCATTTT. It encodes CASSPQGNQPQHF.

The V call is TRBV4-3, the J call TRBJ1-4; TRBD1 aligns across 7 bases. The CDR3 covers 15 residues. Germline CDR1 reads LGHNA; CDR2 reads YSLEER. The J segment lost 8 bases and the V segment lost 0 bases, leaving 6 bases of the junction unmatched. The chain's CDR3 is CASSQDRTGGEKLFF. CDR3 bases: TGCGCCAGCAGCCAAGATCGGACAGGTGGGGAAAAACTGTTTTTT.

The chain joins TRBV30 to TRBJ1-4; D may be TRBD1 (5 bases). Trimming removed 1 base from V and 8 bases from J, with 17 bases in between. The CDR3 has 15 amino acids. Germline CDR1 GTSNPN, CDR2 SVGIG (reference sequence). CDR3 protein: CAWSDLWGVGEKLFF. CDR3 bases: TGTGCCTGGAGTGATCTGTGGGGGGTGGGGGAAAAACTGTTTTTT.

The chain couples TRBV19 to TRBJ1-2; 7 bases agree with TRBD1. Germline CDR1 is LNHDA and CDR2 is SQIVND (reference sequence). This CDR3 spans 15 amino acids. V dropped 1 base and J dropped 6; count of bases not matched to a gene: 8. The CDR3 coding sequence is TGTGCCAGTAGTATAGGAGGAGGGACAGCGAATGGCTACACCTTC. It yields the protein CASSIGGGTANGYTF.

The chain employs TRBV2 and TRBJ2-1; 9 nucleotides match TRBD1. The CDR3 totals 14 residues. After removal of 4 bases from V and 3 bases from J, the junction contained 1 base not matched to a gene. In germline, CDR1 is SNHLY, CDR2 FYNNEI. The CDR3 region is CASSGTGVYNEQFF. For the CDR3, the DNA is TGTGCCAGCAGTGGGACAGGGGTCTACAATGAGCAGTTCTTC.

The gene calls are TRBV7-8 and TRBJ2-5; D unclear. Trimming took 5 bases from V and 0 from J, leaving 4 bases between them. The germline gives CDR1 SGHVS, CDR2 FQNEAQ. This CDR3 is 12 amino acids long. The CDR3 sequence: CASSPYQETQYF. CDR3 bases: TGTGCCAGCAGCCCATACCAAGAGACCCAGTACTTC.

The chain has TRBV10-2 and TRBJ1-1; D not certain. Germline CDR1 is WSHSY and CDR2 is SAAADI. V was shortened by 2 bases and J by 5 bases, with 6 bases between the two germline ends. This CDR3 is 12 amino acids long. The CDR3 is CASSEQITEAFF. CDR3 sequence (DNA): TGCGCCAGCAGTGAGCAGATTACTGAAGCTTTCTTT.

This clone was seen a single time. The V call is TRBV29-1, the J call TRBJ1-5; 7 bases agree with TRBD1. The CDR3 totals 13 residues. Germline values: CDR1 SQVTM, CDR2 ANQGSEA. With V trimmed by 7 bases and J by 3 bases, 6 bases remained unmatched. The CDR3 region has the DNA TGCAGCGGGGGGGACAGTTTCAATCAGCCCCAGCATTTT. Its protein product is CSGGDSFNQPQHF.

This rearrangement joins TRBV19 to TRBJ1-2; tentative D call: TRBD1 (6 bases). Trimming took off 11 bases at V and 4 bases at J, with 14 bases between the two ends. The CDR3 has 12 amino acids. Germline CDR1 and CDR2: LNHDA and SQIVND (reference sequence). CDR3 nucleotide sequence: TGTGCCTCTTATGCAGGGGCCTATGGCTACACCTTC. Its translation: CASYAGAYGYTF. Together with reference TRBV19 and TRBJ1-2, the CDR3 gives the full variable domain: DGGITQSPKYLFRKEGQNVTLSCEQNLNHDAMYWYRQDPGQGLRLIYYSQIVNDFQKGDIAEGYSVSREKKESFPLTVTSAQKNPTAFYLCASYAGAYGYTFGSGTRLTVV.

The chain carries TRBV7-2 and TRBJ2-2; D remains ambiguous. The V gene lost 1 base and the J gene lost 1 base, with 10 bases spanning the gap. Looked up from germline, CDR1 is SGHTA and CDR2 is FQGNSA. There are 16 residues in the CDR3. CDR3 nucleotides: TGTGCCAGCAGCTTAGAGTCGCGGATGAACACCGGGGAGCTGTTTTTT. Translation gives CASSLESRMNTGELFF.

The rearrangement joins TRBV11-3 to TRBJ1-1, with a tentative D call TRBD1 (5 bases). CDR1 SGHNT and CDR2 YENEEA come from the germline V gene. The CDR3 spans 13 residues. Trimming took 3 bases from V and 4 from J, leaving 9 bases between them. The CDR3 DNA reads as TGTGCCAGCAGCTTGGAGGGGAGCACTGAAGCTTTCTTT. Protein sequence: CASSLEGSTEAFF. The variable domain in full, completed from reference TRBV11-3 and TRBJ1-1, reads EAGVVQSPRYKIIEKKQPVAFWCNPISGHNTLYWYLQNLGQGPELLIRYENEEAVDDSQLPKDRFSAERLKGVDSTLKIQPAELGDSAVYLCASSLEGSTEAFFGQGTRLTVV.

This chain uses TRBV27 with TRBJ1-1; 12 nucleotides align to TRBD1. Germline CDR1 reads MNHEY; CDR2 reads SMNVEV (reference sequence). The CDR3 is made up of 16 amino acids. V shed 5 bases and J 3 bases; nucleotides not matched to a gene: 7. CDR3 sequence: CASSPLGDRGHTEAFF. CDR3 nucleotide sequence: TGTGCCAGCAGTCCTTTAGGGGACAGGGGGCACACTGAAGCTTTCTTT.

The rearrangement links TRBV3-1 (or the pseudogene TRBV3-2) to TRBJ1-2; D might be TRBD1 (6 bases). Deletions cut 1 base from V and 7 bases from J, with 16 bases between. Germline V gene lookup returns CDR1 LGHDT and CDR2 YNNKEL (reference sequence). The CDR3 loop spans 15 amino acids. The CDR3 reads CASSQAAGVRGGYTF. Written as DNA, the CDR3 is TGTGCCAGCAGCCAAGCGGCAGGGGTCCGGGGTGGCTACACCTTC.

The chain is built from TRBV15 and TRBJ1-5; D is perhaps TRBD1 (6 bases). CDR1 and CDR2 from the germline V gene are LNHNV and YYDKDF (reference sequence). The CDR3 contains 15 residues. The V and J ends lost 0 bases and 4 bases respectively, with 10 bases between them. CDR3 amino acids: CATSRERQGNQPQHF. The CDR3 coding sequence is TGTGCCACCAGCAGAGAGAGGCAGGGGAATCAGCCCCAGCATTTT.

J is TRBJ2-7 and V is TRBV5-6; TRBD2 agrees at 9 bases. This CDR3 has 13 amino acids. The junction had 4 bases not matched to a gene; V was cut back by 6 bases and J by 3 bases. Germline V lookup: CDR1 SGHDT, CDR2 YYEEEE. CDR3 sequence: CASTLAGDYEQYF. The CDR3 bases are TGTGCCAGCACCTTAGCGGGGGACTACGAGCAGTACTTC.

This chain uses TRBV18 with TRBJ1-2, with D maybe TRBD1 (5 bases). CDR1 is KGHSH, CDR2 LQKENI, per germline. The CDR3 covers 15 residues. Trimming removed 3 bases at V and 2 bases at J, with 13 bases between. The CDR3 protein is CASSPGGRANYGYTF. DNA for the CDR3: TGTGCCAGCTCACCGGGCGGCAGGGCGAACTATGGCTACACCTTC.

This rearrangement joins TRBV28 to TRBJ1-6; 7 nucleotides agree with TRBD1. There are 15 residues in the CDR3. V was clipped by 5 bases and J by 5 bases; unmatched bases: 6. Looked up from germline, CDR1 is MDHEN and CDR2 is SYDVKM. The CDR3 nucleotides read TGTGCCAGCAGTCCCCGGGACAGAGATAATTCACCCCTCCACTTT. Translating gives CASSPRDRDNSPLHF.

This clone was seen a few times. This sequence joins TRBV4-3 and TRBJ1-5; tentatively, D is TRBD1 (5 bases). The germline gives CDR1 LGHNA, CDR2 YSLEER. Trimming took 1 base from V and 5 from J, leaving 12 bases between them. The CDR3 consists of 15 residues. The CDR3 bases are TGCGCCAGCAGCCAAGGCCCAGGGATATATCAGCCCCAGCATTTT. Translation gives CASSQGPGIYQPQHF.

The chain is built from TRBV27 and TRBJ2-7, with D perhaps TRBD1 (6 bases). V was clipped by 1 base and J by 6 bases, with 13 bases between them. This CDR3 comprises 14 residues. Germline CDR1 is MNHEY and CDR2 is SMNVEV (reference sequence). In DNA form, the CDR3 reads TGTGCCAGCAGTTTATTGTCAGGCAGGGGCGAGCAGTACTTC. Translating it yields CASSLLSGRGEQYF.

V usage is TRBV5-4 and J usage is TRBJ1-6, with D tentatively TRBD1 (6 bases). CDR1 and CDR2 (germline): SGHNT, YYREEE (reference sequence). Trimming removed 1 base from V and 9 bases from J, with 17 bases in between. The CDR3 runs 16 residues. The CDR3 region has the DNA TGTGCCAGCAGCTTGACAGGGAAAGTTGGGTTTTCACCCCTCCACTTT. Its translation is CASSLTGKVGFSPLHF.

The rearrangement joins TRBV7-8 to TRBJ1-5, with 8 nucleotides matching TRBD1. The ends lost 5 bases at V and 7 bases at J; junction bases unmatched: 4. Looked up from germline, CDR1 is SGHVS and CDR2 is FQNEAQ. This CDR3 spans 13 amino acids. The CDR3 DNA sequence: TGTGCCAGCAGCCAGGGGGCCCGGCAGCCCCAGCATTTT. Residues: CASSQGARQPQHF.

The CDR3 loop is CASSQLTGIIRNTIYF. The DNA of the CDR3 is TGTGCCAGCAGCCAACTCACAGGGATCATCAGGAACACCATATATTTT. This sequence joins TRBV11-2 and TRBJ1-3; a possible D gene is TRBD1 (6 bases). V was pared by 5 bases and J by 7 bases, with 21 bases between. In germline, CDR1 is SGHAT, CDR2 FQNNGV. The CDR3 consists of 16 residues. The whole variable domain, remainder taken from reference TRBV11-2 and TRBJ1-3, is EAGVAQSPRYKIIEKRQSVAFWCNPISGHATLYWYQQILGQGPKLLIQFQNNGVVDDSQLPKDRFSAERLKGVDSTLKIQPAKLEDSAVYLCASSQLTGIIRNTIYFGEGSWLTVV.

This rearrangement joins TRBV7-2 to TRBJ1-1, with TRBD1 identical over 10 bases. Trimming cost V 6 bases and J 4 bases; bases outside gene matches: 5. This CDR3 is built from 14 residues. Germline CDR1 is SGHTA and CDR2 is FQGNSA. CDR3 bases: TGTGCCAGCAGTCCGACAGGGGGCCGCACTGAAGCTTTCTTT. This codes for CASSPTGGRTEAFF.

The V call is TRBV4-1, the J call TRBJ2-5; 7 bases are shared with TRBD2. Per germline, CDR1 MGHRA and CDR2 YSYEKL. Trimming cost V 1 base and J 4 bases; bases outside gene matches: 6. CDR3 length: 15 amino acids. This CDR3 reads CASSQGRGSAETQYF. The CDR3 coding sequence is TGCGCCAGCAGCCAAGGGCGGGGGTCGGCAGAGACCCAGTACTTC.

This chain joins TRBV15 and TRBJ1-2; unclear D gene. The CDR3 runs 12 residues. Germline lookup yields CDR1 LNHNV and CDR2 YYDKDF (reference sequence). The V and J ends lost 3 bases and 6 bases respectively, with 8 bases between them. The CDR3, as DNA: TGTGCCACCAGCAGGCAGGATAATGGCTACACCTTC. Encoded protein: CATSRQDNGYTF.

The chain has TRBV11-2 and TRBJ1-4; TRBD1 matches at 9 bases. The CDR3 is 14 residues long. Germline values: CDR1 SGHAT, CDR2 FQNNGV. The V gene end was trimmed by 5 bases and the J gene end by 4 bases; junction bases not matched to a gene: 2. For the CDR3, the DNA is TGTGCCAGCAGCAGGGGACAGGGTAATGAAAAACTGTTTTTT. Its translation: CASSRGQGNEKLFF.

The chain links TRBV10-3 to TRBJ2-7, with TRBD2 matching 7 bases. The CDR3 extends over 14 amino acids. With V trimmed by 10 bases and J by 5 bases, 14 bases remained unmatched. Germline V CDR1 and CDR2: ENHRY, SYGVKD. The chain's CDR3 is CATGEGAVRNEQYF. CDR3 coding DNA: TGTGCCACCGGGGAGGGTGCGGTTAGAAACGAGCAGTACTTC.

This rearrangement joins TRBV10-3 to TRBJ2-7, with D perhaps matching TRBD1 (5 bases). V was pared by 10 bases and J by 3 bases, with 16 bases between. The length of the CDR3 is 13 residues. The germline V gene encodes CDR1 ENHRY and CDR2 SYGVKD. DNA of the CDR3: TGTGCCAGCTGGGGCGTACAGCACTACGAGCAGTACTTC. It specifies CASWGVQHYEQYF.